The 18 T cell receptor beta chains in this list originate from one sample, sequenced in a study of identical twins. One entry per CDR3 protein, called by TCRdb with MiXCR from the 5' RACE reads. In the table there are about 210,000 distinct CDR3 sequences, approximately 9% of which are singletons. What was sequenced was memory (CD45RO+) T cells sorted from blood. These receptors were obtained from a woman aged 18 to 35 in good health.

This rearrangement joins TRBV20-1 to TRBJ2-7, with 11 bases that match TRBD1. J gave up 4 bases and V 6 bases, and 8 bases lay outside the gene matches. In germline, CDR1 is DFQATT, CDR2 SNEGSKA (reference sequence). CDR3 length equals 14 residues. In DNA form, the CDR3 reads TGCAGTGCGTCGGGGACAGGGGGAGGTTACGAGCAGTACTTC. Protein sequence: CSASGTGGGYEQYF.

There are a few counts of this clonotype. The rearrangement links TRBV7-2 to TRBJ2-7, with D unclear. This CDR3 has 14 amino acids. The V end lost 1 base, the J end lost 0 bases, and 7 bases lay between the germline ends. From germline, CDR1 is SGHTA and CDR2 FQGNSA. The chain's CDR3 is CASSLVRSSYEQYF. CDR3 bases: TGTGCCAGCAGCTTAGTTCGGAGCTCCTACGAGCAGTACTTC.

This clonotype came up many times. V usage is TRBV5-5 and J usage is TRBJ1-1; tentatively, D is TRBD1 (5 bases). The CDR3 sequence is 14 residues long. V gave up 0 bases and J gave up 3 bases, with 9 bases separating them. Per germline, CDR1 SGHKS and CDR2 YYEKEE (reference sequence). CDR3 amino acids: CASSLEVRDTEAFF. CDR3 nucleotides: TGTGCCAGCAGCTTGGAGGTCAGGGACACTGAAGCTTTCTTT.

A few counts support this clonotype. The chain couples TRBV12-3 or TRBV12-4 to TRBJ1-1; D is possibly TRBD1 (5 bases). Trimming stripped 6 bases from V and 9 bases from J, with 11 bases between. This CDR3 has 11 amino acids. The chain's CDR3 is CASRIRQKAFF. CDR3 bases: TGTGCCAGCAGAATCCGACAGAAAGCTTTCTTT.

In its sample, this clonotype was seen many times. The genes are TRBV13 and TRBJ1-1; a weak D match, TRBD1 (5 bases). CDR3 size: 14 residues. The germline V and J ends were trimmed by 1 base and 1 base, with 7 bases remaining between them. Germline V gives CDR1 PRHDT, CDR2 FYEKMQ (reference sequence). The CDR3 loop reads CASSLEGENTEAFF. DNA for the CDR3: TGTGCCAGCAGCTTAGAAGGGGAGAACACTGAAGCTTTCTTT.

The chain links TRBV7-2 to TRBJ1-1; 7 nucleotides match TRBD1. CDR1 is SGHTA, CDR2 FQGNSA, per germline. Unmatched junction bases numbered 3, after V lost 1 base and J lost 7 bases. The CDR3 runs to 13 residues. Here the CDR3 reads CASSLEGQLEAFF. The CDR3 nucleotides are TGTGCCAGCAGCTTAGAGGGACAGCTTGAAGCTTTCTTT.

The chain links TRBV20-1 to TRBJ2-7; no clear D gene. The CDR3 extends over 14 amino acids. Germline V gives CDR1 DFQATT, CDR2 SNEGSKA (reference sequence). V lost 7 bases and J 4 bases, leaving 20 bases between the germline ends. CDR3 in amino acids: CSVLQRGTLYEQYF. The CDR3 DNA sequence: TGCAGTGTCCTACAGAGAGGAACACTTTACGAGCAGTACTTC.

This clonotype showed up many times. The chain couples TRBV2 to TRBJ2-5; D remains unclear. The CDR3 consists of 14 residues. CDR1 SNHLY and CDR2 FYNNEI come from the germline V gene. The V end was cut by 1 base, the J end by 1 base, with 7 bases between. The DNA for the CDR3 is TGTGCCAGCAGTGAAGGGGTTATCCAAGAGACCCAGTACTTC. Its protein product is CASSEGVIQETQYF.

In this sample, this clonotype turned up a few times. Germline and junction disagree at one end, which may indicate a read error. This chain uses TRBV29-1 with TRBJ1-4, with TRBD1 matching 8 bases. The CDR3 contains 11 residues. Germline V gene sequence: CDR1 SQVTM, CDR2 ANQGSEA. CDR3 residues: CSVALGDRLVF. As DNA, the CDR3 is TGCAGCGTTGCCTTGGGGGACAGGTTGGTTTTT.

This clonotype was seen more than once but under ten times. The V gene is TRBV7-9, the J gene TRBJ1-6; TRBD1 matches at 10 bases. Trimming cost V 6 bases and J 9 bases; bases outside gene matches: 5. The CDR3 is made up of 14 amino acids. The V gene's germline CDR1 is SEHNR and CDR2 FQNEAQ (reference sequence). The CDR3 loop reads CASRTGQGTSPLHF. In DNA, the CDR3 is TGTGCCAGCAGAACGGGACAGGGGACTTCACCCCTCCACTTT.

Ten or more counts support this clonotype. The chain links TRBV4-2 to TRBJ2-7, with D perhaps matching TRBD2 (6 bases). The germline V and J ends were trimmed by 2 bases and 2 bases, with 22 bases remaining between them. There are 18 residues in the CDR3. CDR1 and CDR2 (germline): LGHNA, YNFKEQ. The CDR3 coding sequence is TGTGCCAGCAGCCAACCCCGGGCCAGCGGGTATGACACCTACGAGCAGTACTTC. This sequence encodes CASSQPRASGYDTYEQYF.

A few counts support this clonotype. The chain has TRBV20-1 and TRBJ1-1; no definite D call. The germline V gene encodes CDR1 DFQATT and CDR2 SNEGSKA (reference sequence). The CDR3 totals 12 residues. Between the trimmed V and J ends, which lost 6 bases and 3 bases, there was a span of 11 bases. The CDR3 region has the DNA TGCAGTGCCCGAAGGCTTTACACTGAAGCTTTCTTT. Translation gives CSARRLYTEAFF.

J is TRBJ2-3 and V is TRBV15; D gene unclear. The germline CDR1 and CDR2 sequences are LNHNV and YYDKDF (reference sequence). The CDR3 is 14 amino acids. Trimming shortened V by 0 bases and J by 4 bases, and 8 bases separated the two germline ends. The CDR3 nucleotides read TGTGCCACCAGCAGAGAAAGACACCCAGATACGCAGTATTTT. It yields the protein CATSRERHPDTQYF.

This chain connects TRBV30 to TRBJ1-3; D is uncertain. Trimming left V 4 bases short and J 3 bases short, with 10 bases between. Germline CDR1 is GTSNPN and CDR2 is SVGIG (reference sequence). This CDR3 region has 13 residues. The DNA for the CDR3 is TGTGCCTGGACCCCCCGAAGTGGAAACACCATATATTTT. It is translated as CAWTPRSGNTIYF.

This clonotype was counted many times. CDR3 sequence (DNA): TGTGCCAGCAGTCTAGGCCCTCCGGGACAGGGGACACCCCTCCACTTT. This codes for CASSLGPPGQGTPLHF. This chain joins TRBV6-1 and TRBJ1-6; 10 bases are a match to TRBD1. With V trimmed by 5 bases and J by 11 bases, 12 bases remained unmatched. The CDR3 extends over 16 amino acids. The V gene's germline CDR1 is MNHNS and CDR2 SASEGT.

In its sample, this clonotype was seen many times. This rearrangement joins TRBV5-1 to TRBJ2-3; D possibly corresponds to TRBD2 (6 bases). This CDR3 spans 15 amino acids. Germline CDR1 and CDR2: SGHRS and YFSETQ. The V end lost 2 bases, the J end lost 1 base, and 11 bases lay between the germline ends. The CDR3 bases are TGCGCCAGCAGCTTCATCAGCGGGCGCACAGATACGCAGTATTTT. Protein product: CASSFISGRTDTQYF.

The sample holds many counts of this clonotype. The chain couples TRBV6-2 or TRBV6-3 to TRBJ2-7; TRBD2 matches 7 bases. Germline loops: CDR1 MNHEY, CDR2 SVGEGT. Trimming cost V 6 bases and J 6 bases; bases outside gene matches: 5. CDR3 length: 12 residues. The CDR3 is CASSLGRTEQYF. CDR3 DNA: TGTGCCAGCAGCCTCGGGAGGACCGAGCAGTACTTC.

Details on this clonotype: A much larger clone lies one base from this, so it may be a read error. This chain joins TRBV20-1 and TRBJ2-7; D is unresolved. Looked up from germline, CDR1 is DFQATT and CDR2 is SNEGSKA (reference sequence). This CDR3 spans 14 amino acids. The V and J ends lost 3 bases and 6 bases respectively, with 18 bases between them. In DNA, the CDR3 is TGCAGTGCTAGGGGGATTATCCCGCCCCGCGAGCAGTACTTC. It specifies CSARGIIPPREQYF.